This T cell receptor beta chain emerged from a study of OX40 agonist ivuxolimab in advanced cancers. In the study overall: Cohort: 75% to 90% men, mean age around 55, aged about 23 to 79. Study results and caveats: Which antigen the expanded peripheral T cells recognized is unknown. Within 6 weeks, CD4+ and CD8+ blood T cells expanded clonally at 0.1 to 3.0 mg/kg.

This table comes from immunoSEQ multiplex PCR, and its TCRdb copy is limited to in-frame clones, with some not included. This repertoire shows 42,000 or so clones, around 85% found once; its top ten account for 14% to 15%. The cohort excluded patients with autoimmune disease history or systemic immunosuppression. Comment on this clone: Its specificity is not known.

V lost 6 bases to trimming and J lost 3 bases; unmatched junction nucleotides: 9. The CDR3 runs 16 residues. The V gene's germline CDR1 is MDHEN and CDR2 SYDVKM. The specimen comprised CD4+ or CD8+ T cells sorted from blood, sampled in a trial of the OX40 agonist ivuxolimab. The clonotype was recovered from an adult with an advanced solid tumor such as melanoma, head and neck, liver or kidney cancer. The genes are TRBV28 and TRBJ1-3, with 9 bases matching TRBD1. CDR3 region: CASSWDRELGGNTIYF. CDR3 bases: TGTGCCAGCAGCTGGGACAGGGAGTTAGGTGGAAACACCATATATTTT.